A selection of T cell receptor beta chains follows, all from one sample in a study of identical twins. A single record per CDR3 protein comes from TCRdb applying MiXCR to the 5' RACE reads. The table lists fewer than 900,000 distinct CDR3 sequences, 21% of them singletons, with about 4.5% in the top ten. These records were also assigned to another study, of T cells expressing NK-cell markers.

The material sequenced was PBMCs. The receptor set was obtained from a woman between 18 and 29 years old in good health. Both conserved end residues are part of each CDR3. The D gene is left open where the match is weak. Size is stated for part of the rows, as once, few or many counts, or as a class when the clone is expanded.

d_gene	abundance	v_gene	j_gene	CDR3aa	CDR3nt
NA	many	TRBV12-3/TRBV12-4	TRBJ1-5	CASSSNNQPQHF	TGTGCCAGCAGTTCAAACAATCAGCCCCAGCATTTT
TRBD1	few	TRBV6-1	TRBJ1-5	CASSDDRGHNQPQHF	TGTGCCAGCAGTGATGACAGGGGACACAATCAGCCCCAGCATTTT
TRBD2	few	TRBV20-1	TRBJ2-1	CSSDGLAGNEQFF	TGCAGTTCGGATGGACTAGCGGGCAATGAGCAGTTCTTC
NA	few	TRBV20-1	TRBJ2-7	CSATRPRAGTPYEQYF	TGCAGTGCAACGCGGCCGCGGGCCGGGACCCCCTACGAGCAGTACTTC
TRBD1	NA	TRBV12-3/TRBV12-4	TRBJ2-7	CASRRDRVFYEQYF	TGTGCCAGCCGCCGGGACAGGGTTTTCTACGAGCAGTACTTC
TRBD2	many	TRBV29-1	TRBJ2-7	CSAIAPGTSGYEQYF	TGCAGCGCCATAGCACCCGGGACTAGCGGCTACGAGCAGTACTTC
NA	few	TRBV4-1	TRBJ1-2	CASSQDVTANYGYTF	TGCGCCAGCAGCCAAGATGTAACAGCTAACTATGGCTACACCTTC
NA	many	TRBV14	TRBJ2-5	CASSQNSGETQYF	TGTGCCAGCAGCCAAAATTCCGGAGAGACCCAGTACTTC
TRBD1	NA	TRBV5-1	TRBJ2-7	CASTLGQSYEQYF	TGCGCCAGCACCTTGGGACAGTCCTACGAGCAGTACTTC
NA	many	TRBV5-1	TRBJ1-2	CASKSGGWGRYGYTF	TGCGCCAGCAAGTCCGGGGGTTGGGGGCGCTATGGCTACACCTTC
TRBD2	few	TRBV5-5	TRBJ2-2	CASSFSSGRGTGELFF	TGTGCCAGCAGTTTTTCGAGCGGGAGAGGAACCGGGGAGCTGTTTTTT
NA	NA	TRBV6-2/TRBV6-3	TRBJ2-1	CASSYDLGLAYNEQFF	TGTGCCAGCAGTTACGACTTGGGACTTGCCTACAATGAGCAGTTCTTC
TRBD1	NA	TRBV12-5	TRBJ2-5	CASAPSQGAQETQYF	TGTGCTAGTGCTCCCTCTCAGGGGGCGCAGGAGACCCAGTACTTC
NA	NA	TRBV12-2	TRBJ1-1	CASRLAGTVNTEAFF	TGTGCAAGTCGCTTAGCCGGGACGGTGAACACTGAAGCTTTCTTT
NA	NA	TRBV12-3/TRBV12-4	TRBJ2-1	CASSRTALLFEQFF	TGTGCCAGCAGTCGGACTGCCCTTCTTTTTGAGCAGTTCTTC
TRBD2	NA	TRBV7-9	TRBJ2-2	CASSLSGKRWTGELFF	TGTGCCAGCTCCCTTAGCGGGAAAAGATGGACCGGGGAGCTGTTTTTT
NA	few	TRBV20-1	TRBJ2-5	CSARGTAKETQYF	TGCAGTGCTAGAGGGACAGCCAAAGAGACCCAGTACTTC
TRBD2	NA	TRBV12-3/TRBV12-4	TRBJ2-5	CASSFRARTRKGTQYF	TGTGCCAGCAGTTTTAGGGCCCGGACTAGAAAAGGGACCCAGTACTTC
TRBD2	many	TRBV5-1	TRBJ2-3	CASSPTGLAGDTQYF	TGCGCCAGCAGCCCAACCGGACTAGCGGGAGATACGCAGTATTTT
TRBD2	NA	TRBV20-1	TRBJ2-7	CSATTGGGAFEQYF	TGCAGTGCCACTACGGGCGGGGGGGCCTTCGAGCAGTACTTC
NA	few	TRBV7-3	TRBJ2-1	CASSLTGGVSYNEQFF	TGTGCCAGCAGCTTAACGGGCGGAGTCTCCTACAATGAGCAGTTCTTC
NA	few	TRBV7-7	TRBJ2-7	CASSQGRPYEQYF	TGTGCTAGCAGTCAGGGGCGACCCTACGAGCAGTACTTC
NA	NA	TRBV5-1	TRBJ2-2	CASSSVGGGELFF	TGCGCCAGCAGCTCCGTTGGTGGCGGGGAGCTGTTTTTT
TRBD2	NA	TRBV10-3	TRBJ2-3	CANALAGGAGTQYF	TGTGCCAATGCACTAGCGGGAGGGGCCGGTACGCAGTATTTT
TRBD2	few	TRBV9	TRBJ2-1	CASSVSGGSEQFF	TGTGCCAGCAGCGTTAGCGGGGGGAGTGAGCAGTTCTTC
NA	many	TRBV5-1	TRBJ2-1	CASSSAREQFF	TGCGCCAGCAGCTCAGCGAGGGAGCAGTTCTTC
TRBD2	many	TRBV29-1	TRBJ2-1	CSVARLAGTYNEQFF	TGCAGCGTTGCACGCCTAGCGGGCACCTACAATGAGCAGTTCTTC
NA	NA	TRBV5-1	TRBJ1-3	CASSSGAQGNTIYF	TGCGCCAGCAGCTCGGGGGCGCAGGGAAACACCATATATTTT
NA	few	TRBV10-3	TRBJ1-5	CAISEQGQPQHF	TGTGCCATCAGTGAGCAGGGACAGCCCCAGCATTTT
NA	few	TRBV28	TRBJ1-2	CASSFQAYGYTF	TGTGCCAGCAGTTTTCAGGCCTATGGCTACACCTTC
NA	NA	TRBV12-3/TRBV12-4	TRBJ2-5	CASSGTGSWETQYF	TGTGCCAGCAGTGGGACGGGGTCTTGGGAGACCCAGTACTTC
TRBD1	NA	TRBV3-1	TRBJ1-2	CASSQADRENYGYTF	TGTGCCAGCAGCCAAGCGGACAGGGAAAACTATGGCTACACCTTC
NA	few	TRBV4-3	TRBJ2-1	CASSQDSGNEQFF	TGCGCCAGCAGCCAAGACTCAGGGAATGAGCAGTTCTTC
TRBD1	few	TRBV12-3/TRBV12-4	TRBJ1-1	CASSFGTGAPYTEAFF	TGTGCCAGCAGTTTCGGGACAGGGGCCCCCTACACTGAAGCTTTCTTT
NA	NA	TRBV5-1	TRBJ2-3	CASSPLGDATDTQYF	TGCGCCAGCAGCCCCCTGGGGGACGCCACAGATACGCAGTATTTT
TRBD1	NA	TRBV7-2	TRBJ1-1	CASSLSHRGWNTEAFF	TGTGCCAGCAGCTTAAGCCACAGGGGATGGAACACTGAAGCTTTCTTT
NA	NA	TRBV6-1	TRBJ2-1	CASSRRDTYNEQFF	TGTGCCAGCAGCCGCCGGGACACCTACAATGAGCAGTTCTTC
NA	NA	TRBV12-3/TRBV12-4	TRBJ1-5	CASSFSTTSNQPQHF	TGTGCCAGCAGTTTTTCCACCACTAGCAATCAGCCCCAGCATTTT
TRBD2	many	TRBV7-2	TRBJ2-2	CASSLVGGTSRRANTGELFF	TGTGCCAGCAGCTTAGTGGGGGGGACGTCGAGGAGGGCGAACACCGGGGAGCTGTTTTTT
NA	few	TRBV12-3/TRBV12-4	TRBJ2-1	CASSFNRAINEQFF	TGTGCCAGCAGTTTTAACAGGGCGATTAATGAGCAGTTCTTC
TRBD1	NA	TRBV5-6	TRBJ1-4	CASSFMGQLNEKLFF	TGTGCCAGCAGCTTTATGGGACAGCTTAATGAAAAACTGTTTTTT
NA	few	TRBV12-3/TRBV12-4	TRBJ2-5	CASSRSSGPYGETQYF	TGTGCCAGCAGTCGCAGCTCGGGACCCTACGGGGAGACCCAGTACTTC
TRBD1	many	TRBV12-3/TRBV12-4	TRBJ1-1	CASSSSGTGNTEAFF	TGTGCCAGCAGTTCGTCCGGGACAGGGAACACTGAAGCTTTCTTT
NA	few	TRBV18	TRBJ2-1	CASSQMEHSYNEQFF	TGTGCCAGCTCACAAATGGAACACTCCTACAATGAGCAGTTCTTC
NA	few	TRBV6-2/TRBV6-3	TRBJ2-1	CASSYGVEEQFF	TGTGCCAGCAGTTACGGGGTGGAGGAGCAGTTCTTC
TRBD1	few	TRBV7-2	TRBJ2-5	CASSQRGVQGARETQYF	TGTGCCAGCAGCCAACGGGGGGTACAGGGGGCTAGAGAGACCCAGTACTTC
NA	few	TRBV13	TRBJ2-1	CATPGRGRDEQFF	TGTGCCACCCCCGGGCGCGGTCGGGATGAGCAGTTCTTC
TRBD1	NA	TRBV5-1	TRBJ2-3	CASSFGDRDYTDTQYF	TGCGCCAGCAGCTTCGGGGACAGGGACTACACAGATACGCAGTATTTT
NA	NA	TRBV29-1	TRBJ1-2	CSGTTGAEGYGYTF	TGCAGCGGAACCACGGGGGCGGAGGGCTATGGCTACACCTTC
NA	NA	TRBV12-3/TRBV12-4	TRBJ2-1	CASSGRDSISYNEQFF	TGTGCCAGCAGTGGGCGGGACTCCATCTCCTACAATGAGCAGTTCTTC
NA	NA	TRBV11-2	TRBJ2-7	CASSFRFAYEQYF	TGTGCCAGCAGCTTTAGGTTTGCCTACGAGCAGTACTTC
TRBD2	many	TRBV29-1	TRBJ2-1	CSVHPRTSGSAEQFF	TGCAGCGTTCATCCTAGGACTAGCGGGAGTGCTGAGCAGTTCTTC
TRBD1	NA	TRBV7-6	TRBJ2-5	CASSFTQGGQETQYF	TGTGCCAGCAGCTTCACACAGGGGGGTCAAGAGACCCAGTACTTC